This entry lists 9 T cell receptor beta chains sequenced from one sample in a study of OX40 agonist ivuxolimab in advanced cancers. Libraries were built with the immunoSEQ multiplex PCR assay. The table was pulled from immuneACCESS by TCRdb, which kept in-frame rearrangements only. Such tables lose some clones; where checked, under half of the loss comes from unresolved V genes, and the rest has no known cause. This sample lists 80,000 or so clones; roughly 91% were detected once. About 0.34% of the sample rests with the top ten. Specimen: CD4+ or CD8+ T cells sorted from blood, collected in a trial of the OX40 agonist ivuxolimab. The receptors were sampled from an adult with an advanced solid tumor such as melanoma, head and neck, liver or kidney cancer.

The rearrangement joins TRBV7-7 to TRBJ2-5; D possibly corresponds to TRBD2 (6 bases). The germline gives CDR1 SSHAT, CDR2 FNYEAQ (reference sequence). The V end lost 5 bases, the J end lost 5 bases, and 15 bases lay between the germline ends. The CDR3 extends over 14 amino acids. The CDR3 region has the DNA TGTGCCAGCAGCCGTTCAGGTAGCGGCGAGACCCAGTACTTC. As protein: CASSRSGSGETQYF.

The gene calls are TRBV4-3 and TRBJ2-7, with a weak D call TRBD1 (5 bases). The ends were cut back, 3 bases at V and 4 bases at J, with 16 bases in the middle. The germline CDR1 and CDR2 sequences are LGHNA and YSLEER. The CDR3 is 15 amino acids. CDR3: CASSQDSGIFYEQYF. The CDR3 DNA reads TGCGCCAGCAGCCAGGATTCAGGGATTTTTTACGAGCAGTACTTC.

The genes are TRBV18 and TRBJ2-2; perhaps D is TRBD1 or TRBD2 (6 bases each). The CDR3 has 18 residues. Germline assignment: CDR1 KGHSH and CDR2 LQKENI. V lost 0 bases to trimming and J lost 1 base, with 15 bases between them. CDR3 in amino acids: CASSPPVRGARNTGELFF. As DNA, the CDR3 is TGTGCCAGCTCACCACCGGTGAGGGGGGCACGGAACACCGGGGAGCTGTTTTTT.

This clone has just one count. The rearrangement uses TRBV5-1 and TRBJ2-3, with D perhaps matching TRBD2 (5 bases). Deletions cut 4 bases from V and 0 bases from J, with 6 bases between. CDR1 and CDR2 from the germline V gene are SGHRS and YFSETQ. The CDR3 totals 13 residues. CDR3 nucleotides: TGCGCCAGCAGCCGGACTAGCACAGATACGCAGTATTTT. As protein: CASSRTSTDTQYF.

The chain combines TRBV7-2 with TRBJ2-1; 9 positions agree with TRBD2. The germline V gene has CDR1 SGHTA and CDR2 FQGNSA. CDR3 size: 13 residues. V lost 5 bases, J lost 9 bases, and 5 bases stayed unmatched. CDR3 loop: CASSQGLATEQFF. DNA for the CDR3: TGTGCCAGCAGCCAGGGACTAGCCACTGAGCAGTTCTTC.

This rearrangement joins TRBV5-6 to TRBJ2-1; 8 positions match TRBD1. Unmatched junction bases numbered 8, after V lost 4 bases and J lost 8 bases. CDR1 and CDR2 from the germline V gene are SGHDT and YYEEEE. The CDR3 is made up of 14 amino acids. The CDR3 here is CASSGVDRGDEQFF. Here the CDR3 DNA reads TGTGCCAGCAGCGGGGTCGACAGGGGCGATGAGCAGTTCTTC.

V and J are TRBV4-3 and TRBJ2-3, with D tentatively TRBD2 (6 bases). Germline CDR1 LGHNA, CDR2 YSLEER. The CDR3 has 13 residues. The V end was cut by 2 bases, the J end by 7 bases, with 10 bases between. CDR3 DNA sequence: TGCGCCAGCAGCCAATCCCGCGGGAATACGCAGTATTTT. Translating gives CASSQSRGNTQYF.

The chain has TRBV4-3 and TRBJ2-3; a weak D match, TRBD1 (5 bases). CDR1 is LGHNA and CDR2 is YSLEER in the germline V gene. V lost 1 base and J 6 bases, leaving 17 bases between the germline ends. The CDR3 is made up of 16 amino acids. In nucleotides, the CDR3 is TGCGCCAGCAGCCAAGTCAAGACAGCAAGTCGGGATACGCAGTATTTT. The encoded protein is CASSQVKTASRDTQYF.

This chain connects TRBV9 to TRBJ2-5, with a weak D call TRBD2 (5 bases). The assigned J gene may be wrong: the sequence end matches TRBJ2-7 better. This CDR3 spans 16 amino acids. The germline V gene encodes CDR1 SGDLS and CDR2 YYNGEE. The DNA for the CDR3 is TGTGCCAGCAGCCCCTCCGGAGGTGGGCCCTCCTACGAGCAGTACTTC. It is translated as CASSPSGGGPSYEQYF.